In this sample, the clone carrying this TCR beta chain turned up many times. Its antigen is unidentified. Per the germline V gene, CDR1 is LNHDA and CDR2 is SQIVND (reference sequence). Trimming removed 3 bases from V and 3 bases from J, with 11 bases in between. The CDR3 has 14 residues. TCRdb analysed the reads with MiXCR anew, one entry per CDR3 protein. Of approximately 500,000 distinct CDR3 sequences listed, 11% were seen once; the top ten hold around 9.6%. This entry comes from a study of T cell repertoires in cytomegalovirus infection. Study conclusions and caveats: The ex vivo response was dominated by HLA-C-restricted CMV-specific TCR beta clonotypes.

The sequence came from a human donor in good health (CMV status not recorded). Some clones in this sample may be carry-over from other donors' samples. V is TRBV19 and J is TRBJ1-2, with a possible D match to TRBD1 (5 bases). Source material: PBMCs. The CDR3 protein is CASSMEGVYYGYTF. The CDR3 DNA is TGTGCCAGTAGTATGGAAGGGGTCTACTATGGCTACACCTTC. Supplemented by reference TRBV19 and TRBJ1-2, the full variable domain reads DGGITQSPKYLFRKEGQNVTLSCEQNLNHDAMYWYRQDPGQGLRLIYYSQIVNDFQKGDIAEGYSVSREKKESFPLTVTSAQKNPTAFYLCASSMEGVYYGYTFGSGTRLTVV.